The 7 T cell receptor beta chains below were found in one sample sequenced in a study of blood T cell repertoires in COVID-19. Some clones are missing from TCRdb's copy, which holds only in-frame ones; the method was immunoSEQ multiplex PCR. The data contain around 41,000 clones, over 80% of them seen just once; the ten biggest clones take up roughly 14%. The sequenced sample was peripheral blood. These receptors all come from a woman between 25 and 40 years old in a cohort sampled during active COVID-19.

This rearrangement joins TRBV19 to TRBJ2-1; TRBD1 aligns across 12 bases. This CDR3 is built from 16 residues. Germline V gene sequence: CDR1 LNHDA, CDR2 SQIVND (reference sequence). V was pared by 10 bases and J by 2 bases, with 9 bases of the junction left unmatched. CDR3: CATHGGTGGAYNEQFF. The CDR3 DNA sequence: TGTGCCACCCACGGCGGGACAGGGGGCGCCTACAATGAGCAGTTCTTC.

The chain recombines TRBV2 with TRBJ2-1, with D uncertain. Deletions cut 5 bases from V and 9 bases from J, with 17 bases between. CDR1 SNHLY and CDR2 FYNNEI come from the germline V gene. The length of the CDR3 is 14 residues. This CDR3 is CASSPPHHPSEQFF. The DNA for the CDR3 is TGTGCCAGCAGTCCCCCGCACCATCCCAGTGAGCAGTTCTTC.

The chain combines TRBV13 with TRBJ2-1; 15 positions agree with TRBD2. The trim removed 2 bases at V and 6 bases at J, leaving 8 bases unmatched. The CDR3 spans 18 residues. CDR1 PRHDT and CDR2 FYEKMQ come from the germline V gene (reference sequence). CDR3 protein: CASSLTTWTSGRGNEQFF. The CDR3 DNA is TGTGCCAGCAGCTTAACCACCTGGACTAGCGGGAGGGGCAATGAGCAGTTCTTC. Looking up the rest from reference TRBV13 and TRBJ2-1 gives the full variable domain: AAGVIQSPRHLIKEKRETATLKCYPIPRHDTVYWYQQGPGQDPQFLISFYEKMQSDKGSIPDRFSAQQFSDYHSELNMSSLELGDSALYFCASSLTTWTSGRGNEQFFGPGTRLTVL.

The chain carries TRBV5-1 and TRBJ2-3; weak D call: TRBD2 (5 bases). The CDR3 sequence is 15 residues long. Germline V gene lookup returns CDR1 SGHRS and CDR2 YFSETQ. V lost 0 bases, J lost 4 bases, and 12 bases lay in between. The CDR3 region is CASSLDGKGADTQYF. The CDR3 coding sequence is TGCGCCAGCAGCTTGGACGGGAAGGGAGCAGATACGCAGTATTTT.

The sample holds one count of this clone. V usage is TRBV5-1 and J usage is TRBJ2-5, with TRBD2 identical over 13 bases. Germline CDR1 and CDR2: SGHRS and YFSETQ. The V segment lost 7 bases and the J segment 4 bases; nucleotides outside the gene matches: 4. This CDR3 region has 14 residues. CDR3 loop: CASGTSGTLETQYF. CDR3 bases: TGCGCCAGCGGGACTAGCGGGACACTAGAGACCCAGTACTTC. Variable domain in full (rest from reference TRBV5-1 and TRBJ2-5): KAGVTQTPRYLIKTRGQQVTLSCSPISGHRSVSWYQQTPGQGLQFLFEYFSETQRNKGNFPGRFSGRQFSNSRSEMNVSTLELGDSALYLCASGTSGTLETQYFGPGTRLLVL.

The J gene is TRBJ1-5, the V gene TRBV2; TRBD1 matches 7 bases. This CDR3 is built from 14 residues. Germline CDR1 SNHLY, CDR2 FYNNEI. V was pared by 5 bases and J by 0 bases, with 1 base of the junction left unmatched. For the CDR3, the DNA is TGTGCCAGCAGTAGGGACAGTAGCAATCAGCCCCAGCATTTT. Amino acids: CASSRDSSNQPQHF. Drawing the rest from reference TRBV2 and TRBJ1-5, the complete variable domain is EPEVTQTPSHQVTQMGQEVILRCVPISNHLYFYWYRQILGQKVEFLVSFYNNEISEKSEIFDDQFSVERPDGSNFTLKIRSTKLEDSAMYFCASSRDSSNQPQHFGDGTRLSIL.

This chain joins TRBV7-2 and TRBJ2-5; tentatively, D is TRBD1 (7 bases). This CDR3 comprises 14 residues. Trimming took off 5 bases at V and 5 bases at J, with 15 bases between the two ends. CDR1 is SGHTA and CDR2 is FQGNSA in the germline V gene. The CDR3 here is CASSREQGRETQYF. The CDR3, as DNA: TGTGCCAGCAGCCGCGAACAGGGGAGGGAGACCCAGTACTTC. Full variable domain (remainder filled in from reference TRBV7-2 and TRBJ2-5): GAGVSQSPSNKVTEKGKDVELRCDPISGHTALYWYRQSLGQGLEFLIYFQGNSAPDKSGLPSDRFSAERTGGSVSTLTIQRTQQEDSAVYLCASSREQGRETQYFGPGTRLLVL.